Sequencing of this TCR beta chain was carried out in a study of T cell responses to AZD1222 COVID-19 vaccine. J was trimmed by 9 bases and V by 0 bases; bases with no gene match: 7. From germline, CDR1 is SGDLS and CDR2 YYNGEE. The CDR3 runs to 16 residues. Study-wide points: Sampled repertoires all dated from after the peak T cell response.

Only in-frame clones appear in the TCRdb table, and some are missing; sequencing was by immunoSEQ multiplex PCR. Of around 100,000 clones detected, 90% appear once; the ten largest clones hold under 1.5%. On this clone: Antigen unknown.

Sample: peripheral blood, taken on day 0 of AZD1222 vaccination. This clonotype was sampled from an adult in good health. The chain uses TRBV9 and TRBJ1-6; TRBD1 aligns across 9 bases. This chain's CDR3 is CASSVARDRVSSPLHF. CDR3 nucleotides: TGTGCCAGCAGCGTAGCCCGGGACAGGGTCAGTTCACCCCTCCACTTT.